This entry describes one T cell receptor beta chain. This sample is part of a study of T cell changes during pregnancy in multiple sclerosis. Assay: immunoSEQ multiplex PCR; the TCRdb copy retains only in-frame clones and omits some. The data hold more than 60,000 clones, with about 91% observed a single time. The V and J ends lost 5 bases and 2 bases, in that order; junction bases with no gene match: 8. The germline V gene has CDR1 SGHTA and CDR2 FQGNSA. This CDR3 region has 15 residues. The sequence came from a female donor with multiple sclerosis, enrolled in a pregnancy study. The chain links TRBV7-2 to TRBJ1-2, with 7 bases aligning to TRBD1. Source: peripheral blood, taken before pregnancy. The CDR3 region has the DNA TGTGCCAGCAGCGCAATCAGGGGGGCCAACTATGGCTACACCTTC. Its protein product is CASSAIRGANYGYTF.